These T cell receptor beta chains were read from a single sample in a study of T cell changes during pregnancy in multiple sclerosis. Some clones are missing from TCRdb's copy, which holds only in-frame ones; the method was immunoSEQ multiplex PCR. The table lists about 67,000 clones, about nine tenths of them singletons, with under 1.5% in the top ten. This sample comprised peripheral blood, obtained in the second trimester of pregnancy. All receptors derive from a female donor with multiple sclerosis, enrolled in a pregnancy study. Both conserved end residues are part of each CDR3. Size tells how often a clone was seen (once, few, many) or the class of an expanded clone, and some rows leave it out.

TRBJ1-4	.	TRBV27	CASSGGATNEKLFF
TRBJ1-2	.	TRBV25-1	CASGGEGRGYGYTF
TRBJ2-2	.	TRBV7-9	CASSWPAGGPSNTGELFF
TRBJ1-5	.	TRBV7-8	CASSLEAGGGREPQHF
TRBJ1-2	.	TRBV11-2	CASSLEPPQGGYGYTF
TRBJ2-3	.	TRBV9	CASSLGLAGGTDTQYF
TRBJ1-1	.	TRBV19	CASSLQFLNTEAFF
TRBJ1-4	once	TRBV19	CASVGQGVEKLFF
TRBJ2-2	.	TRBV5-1	CASSWDWANTGELFF
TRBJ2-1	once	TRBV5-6	CASSFLRDRGQFYNEQFF
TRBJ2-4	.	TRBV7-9	CASSLARAGSKNIQYF
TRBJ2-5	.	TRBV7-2	CASSLGPAGVRETQYF
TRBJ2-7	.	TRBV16	CASSQSYEQYF
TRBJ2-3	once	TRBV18	CASSPIGETLTDTQYF
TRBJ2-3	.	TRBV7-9	CASSLEERDTLFTDTQYF
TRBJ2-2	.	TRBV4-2	CASSPGTGVSTGELFF
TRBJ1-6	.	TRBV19	CASSERTGGWGSPLHF
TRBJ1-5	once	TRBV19	CASSEAIIQPQHF
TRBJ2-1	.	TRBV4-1	CASSQPGTSGSQNEQFF
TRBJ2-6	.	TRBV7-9	CASSSTGLTNVLTF
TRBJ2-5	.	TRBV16	CASRDSGVQETQYF
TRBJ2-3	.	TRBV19	CASSPRLAGARDTQYF
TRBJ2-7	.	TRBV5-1	CASSLYRDERYF
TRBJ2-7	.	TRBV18	CASSPRGVGSYTYEQYF
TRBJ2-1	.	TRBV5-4	CASSPLAGVDNEQFF
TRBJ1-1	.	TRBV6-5	CASITGNEAFF
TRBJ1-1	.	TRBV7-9	CASSSGGLDGEAFF
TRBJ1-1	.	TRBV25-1	CASSERQGMLEAFF
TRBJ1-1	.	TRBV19	CASRGTQNTEAFF
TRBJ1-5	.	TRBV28	CASFWGQGIIYSNQPQHF
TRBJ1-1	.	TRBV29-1	CSVEGGPGQGTEAFF
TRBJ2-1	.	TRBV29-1	CSVETSGSGNEQFF
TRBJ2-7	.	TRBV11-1	CASSLLDRGEQYF
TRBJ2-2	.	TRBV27	CASSRGLAGAGELFF
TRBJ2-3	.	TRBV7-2	CASSPDFTDTQYF
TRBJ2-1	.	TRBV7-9	CASSPPVGIFDEQFF
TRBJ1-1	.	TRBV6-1	CASSEAYMNTEAFF
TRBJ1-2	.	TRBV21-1	CASSKTDNSNYGYTF
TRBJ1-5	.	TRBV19	CASSSLAGTGHNQPQHF
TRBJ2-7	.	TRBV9	CASSVGMTDNYEQYF
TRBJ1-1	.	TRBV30	CAWTWGTGPNTEAFF
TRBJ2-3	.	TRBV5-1	CASNTAIAGGTDTQYF
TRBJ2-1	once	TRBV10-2	CASTALRGNSYNEQFF
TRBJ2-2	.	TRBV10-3	CAISESTGSGELFF
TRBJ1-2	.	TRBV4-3	CASSQDGSVGQGVFRYGYTF
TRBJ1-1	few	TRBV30	CAWSNRVGTEAFF
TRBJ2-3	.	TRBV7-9	CASSFFIYRAADTQYF
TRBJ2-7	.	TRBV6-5	CATSPGQGGYEQYF
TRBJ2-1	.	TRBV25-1	CASNERRGNEQFF
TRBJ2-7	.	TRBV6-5	CASTPGQGYRYEQYF